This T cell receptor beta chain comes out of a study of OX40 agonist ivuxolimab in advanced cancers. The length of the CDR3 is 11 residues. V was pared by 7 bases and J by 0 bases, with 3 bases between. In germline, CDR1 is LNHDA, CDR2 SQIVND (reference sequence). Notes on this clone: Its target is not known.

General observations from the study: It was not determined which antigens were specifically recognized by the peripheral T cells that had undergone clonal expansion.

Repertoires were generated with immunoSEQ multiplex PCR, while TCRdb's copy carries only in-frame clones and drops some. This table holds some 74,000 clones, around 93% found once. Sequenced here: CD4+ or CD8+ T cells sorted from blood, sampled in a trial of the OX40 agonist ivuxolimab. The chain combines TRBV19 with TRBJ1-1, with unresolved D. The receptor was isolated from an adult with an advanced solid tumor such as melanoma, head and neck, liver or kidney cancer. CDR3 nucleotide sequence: TGTGCCAGTAAGGTGAACACTGAAGCTTTCTTT. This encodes CASKVNTEAFF.